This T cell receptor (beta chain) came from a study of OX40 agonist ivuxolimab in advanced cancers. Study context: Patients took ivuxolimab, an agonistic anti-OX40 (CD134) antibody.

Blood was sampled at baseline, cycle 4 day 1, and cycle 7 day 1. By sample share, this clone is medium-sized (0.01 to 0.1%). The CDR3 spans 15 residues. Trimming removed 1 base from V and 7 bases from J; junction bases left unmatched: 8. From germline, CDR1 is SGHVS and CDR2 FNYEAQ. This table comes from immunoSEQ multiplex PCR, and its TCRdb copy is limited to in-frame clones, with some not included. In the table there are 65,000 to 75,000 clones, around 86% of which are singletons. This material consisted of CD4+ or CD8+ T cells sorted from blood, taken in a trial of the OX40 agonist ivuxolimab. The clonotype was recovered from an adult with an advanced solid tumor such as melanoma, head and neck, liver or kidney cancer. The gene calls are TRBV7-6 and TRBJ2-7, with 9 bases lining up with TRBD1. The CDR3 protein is CASSLGAGTGQEQYF. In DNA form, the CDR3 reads TGTGCCAGCAGCTTAGGGGCCGGGACAGGGCAAGAGCAGTACTTC.